This T cell receptor beta chain appears in the sequencing data of a study of tumor-infiltrating lymphocytes in localized non-small cell lung cancer (dated by TCRdb to about 2021). Broadly, across the study: Several histologies were represented in the cohort, which also included both smokers and never-smokers as well as patients whose samples were collected after neoadjuvant chemotherapy. Each patient provided resected tumor tissue plus uninvolved lung tissue from the same patient, with the uninvolved lung tissue described as non-adjacent to the tumor. TCR sequencing was one of several integrated assays, alongside flow cytometry, multiplex immunofluorescence, RNA-seq, exome sequencing and proteomics, applied to the same patients. The overall ICON cohort comprised around 150 surgical patients with localized non-small cell lung cancer whose tumors were resected. A total of some 55 patients were part of the paired comparison of immunoSEQ T-cell fraction between tumor and uninvolved lung. Overall study outcomes, separate from this receptor: Because different pieces of the same tissue were used for different assays, technical variation could not be separated from intratumor heterogeneity. Because assay coverage varied across patients depending on available tissue quantity, TCR sequencing was performed for only a subset of the cohort. TCR-derived T-cell fraction did not differ between the flow cytometry-defined immunotypes IM1 (good prognosis) and IM2 (poor prognosis). TCRbeta sequencing supported higher T cell infiltration in tumors than in uninvolved lung tissue, consistent with immunofluorescence CD3 counts. Tumor T-cell fraction from TCR sequencing was not associated with recurrence-free survival (p = 0.61).

Relative to germline, V is missing 6 bases and J is missing 4 bases, with 11 bases of the junction outside any gene match. CDR1 and CDR2, looked up from the germline V gene, are SGHTA and FQGNSA. The CDR3 sequence holds 16 residues, the cysteine and phenylalanine included. Only the CDR3 DNA stays, 48 bases, in frame from base 1. A word on this clone: What this receptor recognizes is not known. Per-base qualities were not stored, and no clone one base away is much larger.

Enrollment in ICON was initiated in the first half of 2016, and the last patient was enrolled in late 2018. A subcohort of approximately 76 patients provided fresh tumor and matched uninvolved tissue for in-depth immune analyses, with TCR sequencing among those analyses. No cell sorting was done, and TCR sequencing was instead run on DNA isolated from bulk tissue. The immunoSEQ assay used for TCR sequencing gave the T-cell fraction in both tumor and uninvolved lung tissue. The study's processing was this. For survival analysis, patients were divided into high (upper tertile) and low (lower two tertiles) T-cell fraction groups, which were compared by log-rank test. A signed-rank test was used to check for differences in T-cell fraction between paired tumor and uninvolved lung. TCRdb holds this immuneACCESS table with in-frame rearrangements only. Some clones are missing; in checked studies, unresolved V genes explain under half, and the rest has no known cause. Clone size and V and J calls were adopted from that table, with D and trimming inferred from the DNA. For this sample the table gives 11,000 to 15,000 clones, of which more than 80% were detected only once. The ten top clones hold 2% to 3% of the sample.

The sample taken for sequencing was lung tumor tissue. The TCR was taken from a human donor with non-small cell lung cancer. The V and J genes are TRBV7-2 and TRBJ2-3, and 9 junctional nucleotides match TRBD2. The nucleotide sequence is TGTGCCAGCAGGCCCCCTGGGGGCGGGAGGGCAGATACGCAGTATTTT. Translated, it reads CASRPPGGGRADTQYF.